A selection of T cell receptor beta chains follows, all from one sample in a study of control samples from healthy donors and cancer patients. Data came from immunoSEQ multiplex PCR; TCRdb stores just in-frame clones and leaves some out. Here the sample spans about 150,000 clones, around nine tenths being singletons. Sequencing was done on a sample of blood. Receptors originate from a man younger than 45 in good health. Both conserved end residues are part of each CDR3. D genes are given only for firm matches. Clone size appears in some rows only: once, few, many, or a class for an expanded clone.

V	size	J	D	CDR3	DNA
TRBV5-5	-	TRBJ1-4	TRBD1	CASSAGTGGRFNEKLFF	TGTGCCAGCAGTGCCGGGACAGGGGGCCGGTTTAATGAAAAACTGTTTTTT
TRBV4-3	-	TRBJ1-1	-	CASSQRSSDTEAFF	TGCGCCAGCAGCCAGAGAAGTTCGGACACTGAAGCTTTCTTT
TRBV11-1	-	TRBJ2-7	-	CASSLAGDHYEQYF	TGTGCCAGCAGCTTAGCGGGGGATCACTACGAGCAGTACTTC
TRBV12-3/TRBV12-4	-	TRBJ1-2	-	CASSLQGGGYTF	TGTGCCAGCAGTTTACAGGGAGGTGGCTACACCTTC
TRBV6-5	once	TRBJ2-5	-	CASSSLQGWTQETQYF	TGTGCCAGCAGTTCTCTACAGGGTTGGACGCAAGAGACCCAGTACTTC
TRBV7-9	-	TRBJ1-5	-	CASSLSGQGNQPQHF	TGTGCCAGCAGCTTAAGTGGCCAGGGTAATCAGCCCCAGCATTTT
TRBV19	-	TRBJ2-7	-	CASEPAHLGRWQIHEQYF	TGTGCCAGTGAACCAGCCCATTTAGGGCGGTGGCAGATTCACGAGCAGTACTTC
TRBV7-2	-	TRBJ2-7	TRBD1	CASSPGTGSYYEQYF	TGTGCCAGCAGCCCTGGGACAGGGTCGTATTACGAGCAGTACTTC
TRBV7-2	-	TRBJ1-2	-	CASSLDSLNYGYTF	TGTGCCAGCAGCTTAGACAGCCTTAACTATGGCTACACCTTC
TRBV4-1	-	TRBJ2-3	TRBD2	CASSQGSGGGRTDTQYF	TGCGCCAGCAGCCAAGGGTCTGGCGGGGGGCGCACAGATACGCAGTATTTT
TRBV9	once	TRBJ2-1	TRBD2	CASSVGGSNEQFF	TGTGCCAGCAGCGTCGGGGGGAGTAATGAGCAGTTCTTC
TRBV20-1	-	TRBJ2-7	TRBD2	CSASEGRLAGSYEQYF	TGCAGTGCTAGTGAGGGTCGGCTAGCGGGGTCCTACGAGCAGTACTTC
TRBV7-2	-	TRBJ2-7	-	CASSLLRDFEQYF	TGTGCCAGCAGCTTATTGAGGGATTTCGAGCAGTACTTC
TRBV7-3	once	TRBJ2-2	-	CASSLPGGPLSTGELFF	TGTGCCAGCAGCCTCCCTGGGGGGCCTCTATCCACCGGGGAGCTGTTTTTT
TRBV2	-	TRBJ2-7	TRBD1	CASSTDRSHEQYF	TGTGCCAGCAGTACGGACAGGTCTCACGAGCAGTACTTC
TRBV7-3	once	TRBJ2-1	-	CASSLELSPYNEQFF	TGTGCCAGCAGCTTAGAGCTGTCCCCCTACAATGAGCAGTTCTTC
TRBV7-9	-	TRBJ2-5	-	CASSLPGAETQYF	TGTGCCAGCAGCTTACCAGGGGCAGAGACCCAGTACTTC
TRBV13	-	TRBJ2-1	TRBD1	CASSRGQGYNEQFF	TGTGCCAGCAGCAGAGGACAGGGCTACAATGAGCAGTTCTTC
TRBV18	-	TRBJ2-7	-	CASSPLLRGFYEQYF	TGTGCCAGCTCACCGCTATTACGAGGGTTCTACGAGCAGTACTTC
TRBV5-1	-	TRBJ2-2	-	CASSLDSGELFF	TGCGCCAGCAGCTTGGACAGCGGGGAGCTGTTTTTT
TRBV6-5	-	TRBJ2-7	TRBD2	CASSQQSGGYEQYF	TGTGCCAGCAGTCAGCAGAGCGGGGGGTACGAGCAGTACTTC
TRBV5-6	-	TRBJ2-3	-	CASMRGKDTQYF	TGTGCCAGCATGAGGGGCAAAGATACGCAGTATTTT
TRBV6-2/TRBV6-3	-	TRBJ2-7	TRBD2	CASSYFAGGFEQYF	TGTGCCAGCAGCTACTTTGCGGGAGGTTTCGAGCAGTACTTC
TRBV7-2	-	TRBJ1-2	-	CASNPTAPGGYYGYTF	TGTGCCAGCAACCCAACGGCCCCGGGGGGGTACTATGGCTACACCTTC
TRBV29-1	-	TRBJ2-2	-	CSVGKGTGELFF	TGCAGCGTTGGGAAGGGGACCGGGGAGCTGTTTTTT
TRBV6-5	once	TRBJ2-7	-	CASSYREDEQYF	TGTGCCAGCAGTTACAGGGAGGACGAGCAGTACTTC
TRBV11-2	few	TRBJ1-2	-	CASSLGRDGYTF	TGTGCCAGCAGCTTAGGACGGGATGGCTACACCTTC
TRBV19	-	TRBJ2-3	TRBD1	CASSPRDRGKGGRTDTQYF	TGTGCCAGTAGTCCCCGGGACAGGGGAAAGGGAGGACGCACAGATACGCAGTATTTT
TRBV10-3	-	TRBJ1-1	TRBD1	CAISESSGGTEAFF	TGTGCCATCAGTGAGTCGTCAGGGGGCACTGAAGCTTTCTTT
TRBV6-5	-	TRBJ2-5	-	CASRDRQIQETQYF	TGTGCCAGCAGGGACCGACAAATACAAGAGACCCAGTACTTC
TRBV4-3	-	TRBJ1-6	-	CASSQDRALAYSSYNSPLHF	TGCGCCAGCAGCCAAGATAGGGCGCTAGCCTATAGCTCCTATAATTCACCCCTCCACTTT
TRBV5-6	-	TRBJ1-5	TRBD1	CASSYAGTGIQPQHF	TGTGCCAGCAGCTACGCCGGGACAGGGATTCAGCCCCAGCATTTT
TRBV20-1	few	TRBJ1-5	-	CSAADGQPQHF	TGCAGTGCTGCGGACGGTCAGCCCCAGCATTTT
TRBV6-5	-	TRBJ1-2	-	CATFWGVPYGYTF	TGTGCGACCTTCTGGGGGGTACCCTATGGCTACACCTTC
TRBV4-3	-	TRBJ2-5	-	CASSQGNVGETQYF	TGCGCCAGCAGCCAAGGGAACGTGGGAGAGACCCAGTACTTC
TRBV30	few	TRBJ2-3	TRBD2	CAWSGASGGTDTQYF	TGTGCCTGGAGTGGGGCTAGCGGAGGAACAGATACGCAGTATTTT
TRBV2	-	TRBJ2-7	TRBD2	CASSEYGTSGHYEQYF	TGTGCCAGCAGTGAATACGGGACTAGCGGCCACTACGAGCAGTACTTC
TRBV7-2	-	TRBJ2-7	TRBD1	CASSAGQGAAYEQYF	TGTGCCAGCAGCGCCGGACAGGGGGCGGCCTACGAGCAGTACTTC
TRBV14	once	TRBJ1-6	TRBD1	CASSQSGTAYNSPLHF	TGTGCCAGCAGCCAGTCTGGGACAGCTTATAATTCACCCCTCCACTTT
TRBV14	-	TRBJ1-1	-	CASSQVEWRNMNTEAFF	TGTGCCAGCAGCCAAGTTGAATGGAGAAACATGAACACTGAAGCTTTCTTT
TRBV5-4	-	TRBJ1-2	-	CASSLVAWEYGYTF	TGTGCCAGCAGCTTGGTAGCATGGGAATATGGCTACACCTTC
TRBV6-6	few	TRBJ1-5	-	CASNQHNSNQPQHF	TGTGCCAGCAACCAACACAATAGCAATCAGCCCCAGCATTTT
TRBV5-4	few	TRBJ2-1	TRBD2	CASSLTRGGRSEQFF	TGTGCCAGCAGCTTGACACGGGGGGGCCGTTCGGAGCAGTTCTTC
TRBV6-6	-	TRBJ1-6	TRBD1	CASSRDSLSSYNSPLHF	TGTGCCAGCAGTCGGGACAGCCTTAGCTCCTATAATTCACCCCTCCACTTT
TRBV7-8	-	TRBJ2-7	-	CASSPGQFFEQYF	TGTGCCAGCAGCCCAGGACAGTTTTTCGAGCAGTACTTC
TRBV24-1	-	TRBJ1-1	TRBD1	CATAWDRGSEAFF	TGTGCCACCGCTTGGGACAGGGGGTCTGAAGCTTTCTTT
TRBV5-5	-	TRBJ1-2	-	CASSPEQDNYGYTF	TGTGCCAGCAGCCCTGAACAAGATAACTATGGCTACACCTTC
TRBV11-3	-	TRBJ1-3	-	CASSYPRSGPRGNTIYF	TGTGCCAGCAGCTACCCGCGAAGTGGGCCGCGCGGAAACACCATATATTTT
TRBV5-1	-	TRBJ1-1	TRBD1	CASSSKEGDSRMNTEAFF	TGCGCCAGCAGCTCAAAAGAGGGGGACAGTAGAATGAACACTGAAGCTTTCTTT
TRBV4-1	-	TRBJ1-2	-	CASSQEVSHYGYTF	TGCGCCAGCAGCCAAGAGGTCAGCCACTATGGCTACACCTTC
TRBV2	-	TRBJ2-1	TRBD1	CASREGQALYNEQFF	TGTGCCAGCAGGGAAGGACAGGCTCTATACAATGAGCAGTTCTTC
TRBV4-1	-	TRBJ1-1	-	CASSQAPTRATEAFF	TGCGCCAGCAGCCAGGCCCCAACGAGGGCCACTGAAGCTTTCTTT
TRBV7-9	once	TRBJ2-5	-	CASSQTRQETQYF	TGTGCCAGCAGCCAGACCAGACAAGAGACCCAGTACTTC